The rows below give T cell receptor beta chains drawn from one sample of a study of T-cell reconstitution after alpha-beta-depleted transplantation in children. Each CDR3 protein gets one entry after TCRdb re-called the PCR reads with MiXCR. The sample carries around 500,000 distinct CDR3 sequences, about 23% recorded once. The sample consisted of PBMCs, mostly from graft donor cells, taken 360 days after TCRalphabeta/CD19-depleted stem cell transplant. These receptor sequences come from a boy in the first two years of life who had a stem cell transplant for acute myeloid leukemia, so the T cells may come from the graft donor. The CDR3 runs from the conserved cysteine through the conserved F or W. The order of the fields is CDR3 protein, CDR3 DNA, V gene, D gene, J gene, clone size. D genes are given only for firm matches. Clone sizes are given selectively: once, few, many, or a class where the clone is expanded.

CASSQEQHNEQFF,TGCGCCAGCAGTCAGGAACAACACAATGAGCAGTTCTTC,TRBV23-1,.,TRBJ2-1,.
CASSFQGYLKETQYF,TGTGCCAGCAGTTTTCAGGGGTACCTGAAAGAGACCCAGTACTTC,TRBV12-3/TRBV12-4,.,TRBJ2-5,few
CSVENARGSDTYGYTF,TGCAGCGTTGAGAATGCCAGGGGTAGCGATACCTATGGCTACACCTTC,TRBV29-1,.,TRBJ1-2,.
CASSLAKGGRSDTQYF,TGCGCCAGCAGCTTGGCCAAGGGAGGGAGATCAGATACGCAGTATTTT,TRBV5-1,TRBD2,TRBJ2-3,.
CSAPSREGRGYTF,TGCAGTGCTCCTAGCAGGGAGGGACGGGGCTACACCTTC,TRBV20-1,.,TRBJ1-2,few
CASSLVRIGTGELFF,TGTGCCAGCAGCTTAGTAAGGATTGGGACCGGGGAGCTGTTTTTT,TRBV7-2,.,TRBJ2-2,many
CSASPRGGPDTQYF,TGCAGTGCTAGTCCCCGGGGGGGCCCAGATACGCAGTATTTT,TRBV20-1,TRBD2,TRBJ2-3,.
CASSTRGSNTGELFF,TGTGCCAGCAGTACACGGGGTTCGAACACCGGGGAGCTGTTTTTT,TRBV12-3/TRBV12-4,.,TRBJ2-2,once
CSGELPGQGYTDTQYF,TGCAGCGGGGAATTACCGGGACAGGGTTACACAGATACGCAGTATTTT,TRBV29-1,TRBD1,TRBJ2-3,few
CASSGTAYNQPQHF,TGTGCCAGCAGTGGGACAGCGTACAATCAGCCCCAGCATTTT,TRBV12-3/TRBV12-4,TRBD1,TRBJ1-5,.
CSASMMDVSYGYTF,TGCAGTGCTAGTATGATGGACGTGAGCTATGGCTACACCTTC,TRBV20-1,.,TRBJ1-2,few
CASSLLAGQGAPNTEAFF,TGCGCCAGCAGCTTGTTAGCGGGACAGGGGGCGCCGAACACTGAAGCTTTCTTT,TRBV5-1,TRBD1,TRBJ1-1,.